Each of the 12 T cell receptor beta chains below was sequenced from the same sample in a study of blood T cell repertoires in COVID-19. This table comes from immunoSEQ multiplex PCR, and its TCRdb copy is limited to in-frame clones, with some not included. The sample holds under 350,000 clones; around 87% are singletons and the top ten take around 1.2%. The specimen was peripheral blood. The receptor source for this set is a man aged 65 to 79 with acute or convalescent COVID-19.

This CDR3 reads CASSYRGGGYTF. The CDR3 nucleotides read TGTGCCAGCAGTTACAGGGGCGGAGGCTACACCTTC. The chain links TRBV6-5 to TRBJ1-2; weak D call: TRBD1 (5 bases). Germline V gene data show CDR1 as MNHEY and CDR2 as SVGAGI. The ends were cut back, 2 bases at V and 8 bases at J, with 9 bases in the middle. The CDR3 spans 12 residues.

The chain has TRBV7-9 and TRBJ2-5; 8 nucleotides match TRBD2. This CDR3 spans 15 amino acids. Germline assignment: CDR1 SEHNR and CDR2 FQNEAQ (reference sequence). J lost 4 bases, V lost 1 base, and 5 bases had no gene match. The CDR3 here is CASSLGVSGGETQYF. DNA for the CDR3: TGTGCCAGCAGCTTAGGGGTGAGCGGGGGAGAGACCCAGTACTTC. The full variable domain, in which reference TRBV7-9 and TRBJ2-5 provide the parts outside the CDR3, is DTGVSQNPRHKITKRGQNVTFRCDPISEHNRLYWYRQTLGQGPEFLTYFQNEAQLEKSRLLSDRFSAERPKGSFSTLEIQRTEQGDSAMYLCASSLGVSGGETQYFGPGTRLLVL.

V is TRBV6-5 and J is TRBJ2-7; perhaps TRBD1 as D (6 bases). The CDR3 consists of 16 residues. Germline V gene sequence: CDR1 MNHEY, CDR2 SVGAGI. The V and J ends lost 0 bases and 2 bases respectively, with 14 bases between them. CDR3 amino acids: CASSYSTGHIAYEQYF. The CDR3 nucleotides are TGTGCCAGCAGTTACTCGACGGGACATATAGCCTACGAGCAGTACTTC.

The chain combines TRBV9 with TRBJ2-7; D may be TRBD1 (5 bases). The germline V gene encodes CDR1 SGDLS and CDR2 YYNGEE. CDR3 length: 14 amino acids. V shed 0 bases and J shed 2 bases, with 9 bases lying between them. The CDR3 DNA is TGTGCCAGCAGCGTAGCGCCAGGGACCTACGAGCAGTACTTC. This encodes CASSVAPGTYEQYF.

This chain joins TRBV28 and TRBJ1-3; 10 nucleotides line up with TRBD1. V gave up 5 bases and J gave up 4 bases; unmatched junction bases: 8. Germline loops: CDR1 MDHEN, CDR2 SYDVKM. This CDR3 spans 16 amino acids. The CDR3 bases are TGTGCCAGCAGTACACCGGGACAGGGGTTCGGAAACACCATATATTTT. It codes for CASSTPGQGFGNTIYF.

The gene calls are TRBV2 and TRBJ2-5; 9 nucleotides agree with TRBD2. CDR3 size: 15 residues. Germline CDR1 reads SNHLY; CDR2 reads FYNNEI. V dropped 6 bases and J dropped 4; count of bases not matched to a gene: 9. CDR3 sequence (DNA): TGTGCCAGCAGCGCCCTTGGACTAGCGATAGAGACCCAGTACTTC. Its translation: CASSALGLAIETQYF. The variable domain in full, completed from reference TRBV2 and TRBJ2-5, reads EPEVTQTPSHQVTQMGQEVILRCVPISNHLYFYWYRQILGQKVEFLVSFYNNEISEKSEIFDDQFSVERPDGSNFTLKIRSTKLEDSAMYFCASSALGLAIETQYFGPGTRLLVL.

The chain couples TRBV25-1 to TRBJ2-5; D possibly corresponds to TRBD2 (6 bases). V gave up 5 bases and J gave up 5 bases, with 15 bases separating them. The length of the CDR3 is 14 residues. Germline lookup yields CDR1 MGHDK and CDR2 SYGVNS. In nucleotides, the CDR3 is TGTGCCAGCAGTTACACTAGCTTCGGGGAGACCCAGTACTTC. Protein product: CASSYTSFGETQYF.

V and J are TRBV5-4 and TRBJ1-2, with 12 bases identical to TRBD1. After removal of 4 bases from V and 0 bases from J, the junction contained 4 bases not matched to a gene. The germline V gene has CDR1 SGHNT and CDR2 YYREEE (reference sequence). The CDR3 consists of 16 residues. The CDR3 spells CASSRDRGHTNYGYTF. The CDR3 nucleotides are TGTGCCAGCAGCCGGGACAGGGGGCACACTAACTATGGCTACACCTTC.

CDR3 sequence: CASSYGPGGPYNEQFF. CDR3 DNA sequence: TGTGCCAGCAGTTACGGTCCAGGGGGCCCGTACAATGAGCAGTTCTTC. The genes are TRBV6-2 or TRBV6-3 and TRBJ2-1; TRBD1 matches at 8 bases. There are 16 residues in the CDR3. Germline V lookup: CDR1 MNHEY, CDR2 SVGEGT. The V gene end was trimmed by 2 bases and the J gene end by 4 bases; junction bases not matched to a gene: 7.

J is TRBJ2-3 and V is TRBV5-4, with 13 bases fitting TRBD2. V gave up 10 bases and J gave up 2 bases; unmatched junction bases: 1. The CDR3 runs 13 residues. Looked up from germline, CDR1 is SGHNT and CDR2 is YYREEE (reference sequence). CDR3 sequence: CAGTSGNTDTQYF. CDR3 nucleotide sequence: TGTGCCGGGACTAGCGGGAACACAGATACGCAGTATTTT.

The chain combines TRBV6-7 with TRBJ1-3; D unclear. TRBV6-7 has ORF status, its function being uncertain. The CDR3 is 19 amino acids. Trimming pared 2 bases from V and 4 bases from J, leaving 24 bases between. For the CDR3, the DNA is TGTGCCAGCAGTTACCCCCCTAATAAAGCCTCTCGCGCCGGAAACACCATATATTTT. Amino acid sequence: CASSYPPNKASRAGNTIYF.

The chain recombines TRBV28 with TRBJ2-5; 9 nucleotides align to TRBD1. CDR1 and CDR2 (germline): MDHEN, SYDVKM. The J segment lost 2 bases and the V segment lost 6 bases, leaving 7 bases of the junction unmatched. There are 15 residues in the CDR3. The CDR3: CASSTTGGLQETQYF. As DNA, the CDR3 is TGTGCCAGCAGCACGACAGGGGGACTTCAAGAGACCCAGTACTTC.